A single sample is the source of the 27 T cell receptor beta chains below, sequenced in a study of control samples from healthy donors and cancer patients. TCRdb keeps only in-frame clones here, not all; method: immunoSEQ multiplex PCR. In the table there are 150,000 to 200,000 clones, around 94% of which are singletons. Sequencing was performed on blood. Source of these receptors: a man in his thirties or forties in good health.

The rearrangement joins TRBV6-1 to TRBJ1-5; D is uncertain. With 2 bases removed from V and 6 bases from J, the gap between germline ends came to 5 bases. CDR1 is MNHNS and CDR2 is SASEGT in the germline V gene. The CDR3 has 12 residues. CDR3 coding DNA: TGTGCCAGCAGTGAACGGAGTCAGCCCCAGCATTTT. This codes for CASSERSQPQHF.

Points on this clone: Sequence at one end of the junction differs from germline and may be a read error. The CDR3 sequence is CASRRGRDSCEQYF. The DNA for the CDR3 is TGTGCCAGTAGGCGGGGGCGCGACTCCTGCGAGCAGTACTTC. The rearrangement links TRBV6-5 to TRBJ2-7, with a possible D match to TRBD2 (7 bases). Germline-derived CDR1 and CDR2 are MNHEY and SVGAGI. The CDR3 length is 14 residues.

This clone has just a few counts. V usage is TRBV5-1 and J usage is TRBJ1-2; D is undetermined. This CDR3 contains 15 residues. Trimming removed 0 bases at V and 8 bases at J, with 17 bases between. Germline V gives CDR1 SGHRS, CDR2 YFSETQ. DNA of the CDR3: TGCGCCAGCAGCTTGGGGATCCAACTGCCTCAGGGCTACACCTTC. The encoded protein is CASSLGIQLPQGYTF.

The chain employs TRBV30 and TRBJ1-4; D is uncertain. Trimming took 3 bases from V and 3 from J, leaving 11 bases between them. The CDR3 runs 14 residues. In germline, CDR1 is GTSNPN, CDR2 SVGIG (reference sequence). CDR3 coding DNA: TGTGCCTGGAGAAAATCCGGCCCTAATGAAAAACTGTTTTTT. Amino acids: CAWRKSGPNEKLFF.

The chain couples TRBV7-9 to TRBJ1-5, with 9 bases that match TRBD1. V shed 1 base, J shed 4 bases, and the junction held 8 bases outside the gene matches. The length of the CDR3 is 17 residues. Per germline, CDR1 SEHNR and CDR2 FQNEAQ (reference sequence). CDR3 amino acids: CASSLVAAGTGNQPQHF. The CDR3 nucleotides read TGTGCCAGCAGCTTAGTGGCCGCCGGGACAGGGAATCAGCCCCAGCATTTT. The full variable domain, its missing parts supplied by reference TRBV7-9 and TRBJ1-5, is DTGVSQNPRHKITKRGQNVTFRCDPISEHNRLYWYRQTLGQGPEFLTYFQNEAQLEKSRLLSDRFSAERPKGSFSTLEIQRTEQGDSAMYLCASSLVAAGTGNQPQHFGDGTRLSIL.

The V and J genes are TRBV7-9 and TRBJ1-4; 7 bases fit TRBD1. The CDR3 has 16 residues. From germline, CDR1 is SEHNR and CDR2 FQNEAQ (reference sequence). V was clipped by 5 bases and J by 5 bases; unmatched bases: 11. The CDR3 loop reads CASSKTGSWGNEKLFF. CDR3 nucleotide sequence: TGTGCCAGCAGCAAGACAGGGTCGTGGGGAAATGAAAAACTGTTTTTT.

A word on this clone: Compared with germline, one end of the junction differs, possibly owing to a read error. The rearrangement links TRBV5-1 to TRBJ2-2; D possibly matches TRBD1 or TRBD2 (5 bases each). Germline-derived CDR1 and CDR2 are SGHRS and YFSETQ. This CDR3 region has 15 residues. The CDR3 DNA reads as TGCGCCAACAGCTTGGGGCCAGAGGGGACCGGGGAGCTGTTTTTT. Protein: CANSLGPEGTGELFF.

The chain recombines TRBV14 with TRBJ1-1, with 7 bases matching TRBD1. Losses at the gene ends were 1 base for V and 0 bases for J; bases not matched to a gene: 11. This CDR3 spans 18 amino acids. Looked up from germline, CDR1 is SGHDN and CDR2 is FVKESK. The DNA for the CDR3 is TGTGCCAGCAGCCAAGTGGTAGGGGGCGGTGGATTGAACACTGAAGCTTTCTTT. Translation: CASSQVVGGGGLNTEAFF.

This sequence joins TRBV9 and TRBJ2-7; the D gene is possibly TRBD1 (5 bases). The germline V gene has CDR1 SGDLS and CDR2 YYNGEE. The CDR3 contains 12 residues. V was shortened by 0 bases and J by 6 bases, with 7 bases between the two germline ends. Written as DNA, the CDR3 is TGTGCCAGCAGCGTAGAGGGGTCCGAGCAGTACTTC. It is translated as CASSVEGSEQYF.

J is TRBJ2-7 and V is TRBV19; TRBD2 aligns across 9 bases. There are 15 residues in the CDR3. Germline V gives CDR1 LNHDA, CDR2 SQIVND (reference sequence). V gave up 5 bases and J gave up 3 bases; unmatched junction bases: 8. The CDR3, as DNA: TGTGCCAGTAGTCTGACTAGCGGAGTGATCTACGAGCAGTACTTC. It encodes CASSLTSGVIYEQYF.

This clone was recorded only once. CDR3 amino acids: CASSLHPGGWIGNQPQHF. The DNA of the CDR3 is TGTGCCAGCAGCTTACATCCCGGGGGGTGGATAGGCAATCAGCCCCAGCATTTT. The chain employs TRBV7-6 and TRBJ1-5, with D maybe TRBD1 (5 bases). The CDR3 covers 18 residues. V was clipped by 2 bases and J by 2 bases, with 19 bases between them. Per germline, CDR1 SGHVS and CDR2 FNYEAQ.

V and J are TRBV19 and TRBJ1-6; D is unresolved. CDR1 and CDR2 (germline): LNHDA, SQIVND (reference sequence). Trimming took off 1 base at V and 10 bases at J, with 11 bases between the two ends. The CDR3 sequence is 14 residues long. CDR3 DNA sequence: TGTGCCAGTAGTATAGGCTCCCTGGGATCACCCCTCCACTTT. This codes for CASSIGSLGSPLHF.

This chain links TRBV29-1 with TRBJ2-4, with a possible D match to TRBD2 (5 bases). The CDR3 loop spans 13 amino acids. The V end was cut by 0 bases, the J end by 7 bases, with 10 bases between. Germline V gene lookup returns CDR1 SQVTM and CDR2 ANQGSEA. The CDR3 nucleotides are TGCAGCGTTGAAGAAGGCCCGGGGAACATTCAGTACTTC. It codes for CSVEEGPGNIQYF.

CDR3 in DNA: TGTGCCAGCAGCTTAGGGGGACAGGGGAGGAATGAAGCTTTCTTT. Translation: CASSLGGQGRNEAFF. The chain combines TRBV7-9 with TRBJ1-1; 10 positions agree with TRBD1. The CDR3 is 15 amino acids. Germline V gives CDR1 SEHNR, CDR2 FQNEAQ (reference sequence). Trimming removed 1 base from V and 7 bases from J; junction bases left unmatched: 6. Based on the CDR3 plus reference TRBV7-9 and TRBJ1-1, the full variable domain is DTGVSQNPRHKITKRGQNVTFRCDPISEHNRLYWYRQTLGQGPEFLTYFQNEAQLEKSRLLSDRFSAERPKGSFSTLEIQRTEQGDSAMYLCASSLGGQGRNEAFFGQGTRLTVV.

The chain combines TRBV14 with TRBJ2-1; D gene ambiguous. CDR1 and CDR2 from the germline V gene are SGHDN and FVKESK. Trimming pared 1 base from V and 0 bases from J, leaving 4 bases between. CDR3 length: 14 residues. In DNA form, the CDR3 reads TGTGCCAGCAGCCAAGCCCTCTCCTACAATGAGCAGTTCTTC. It specifies CASSQALSYNEQFF.

The chain links TRBV29-1 to TRBJ1-6, with unresolved D. The germline CDR1 and CDR2 sequences are SQVTM and ANQGSEA. The CDR3 has 15 residues. The V and J ends lost 6 bases and 0 bases respectively, with 12 bases between them. The CDR3: CSVAIESSYNSPLHF. The CDR3 DNA follows: TGCAGCGTCGCTATCGAAAGCTCCTATAATTCACCCCTCCACTTT.

The chain is built from TRBV6-2 or TRBV6-3 and TRBJ2-1; no definite D call. The length of the CDR3 is 16 residues. Per germline, CDR1 MNHEY and CDR2 SVGEGT. Trimming cost V 0 bases and J 8 bases, with 17 bases left between them. CDR3 region: CASSYSWAMGNDEQFF. For the CDR3, the DNA is TGTGCCAGCAGTTACTCCTGGGCTATGGGGAACGATGAGCAGTTCTTC.

This chain joins TRBV2 and TRBJ1-1; no clear D gene. The germline V gene has CDR1 SNHLY and CDR2 FYNNEI. With 3 bases removed from V and 8 bases from J, the gap between germline ends came to 7 bases. The CDR3 covers 11 residues. CDR3 residues: CASSELGEAFF. In DNA, the CDR3 is TGTGCCAGCAGTGAGTTAGGGGAAGCTTTCTTT.

J is TRBJ1-3 and V is TRBV19, with D perhaps TRBD1 (5 bases). The CDR3 sequence is 15 residues long. V was clipped by 10 bases and J by 0 bases, with 16 bases between them. The V gene's germline CDR1 is LNHDA and CDR2 SQIVND (reference sequence). The DNA of the CDR3 is TGTGCCACCCGACCACAGGTCCGCTCTGGAAACACCATATATTTT. It is translated as CATRPQVRSGNTIYF. Filled out from reference TRBV19 and TRBJ1-3, the complete variable domain reads DGGITQSPKYLFRKEGQNVTLSCEQNLNHDAMYWYRQDPGQGLRLIYYSQIVNDFQKGDIAEGYSVSREKKESFPLTVTSAQKNPTAFYLCATRPQVRSGNTIYFGEGSWLTVV.

This chain links TRBV23-1 with TRBJ2-7; the D call may be TRBD1 or TRBD2 (5 bases each). TRBV23-1 is an open reading frame whose function is uncertain. V shed 2 bases and J shed 2 bases, with 19 bases lying between them. This CDR3 is 17 amino acids long. CDR3 bases: TGCGCCAGCAGTCAACGGGCCTGGACAAGGAGGACCTACGAGCAGTACTTC. This encodes CASSQRAWTRRTYEQYF.

Here the CDR3 reads CASSKGQGAYNEQFF. As DNA, the CDR3 is TGTGCCAGTAGTAAAGGTCAGGGGGCCTACAATGAGCAGTTCTTC. The chain has TRBV19 and TRBJ2-1, with 7 bases identical to TRBD1. Germline trimming cut 4 bases from V and 2 bases from J; bases unmatched to any gene: 5. Looked up from germline, CDR1 is LNHDA and CDR2 is SQIVND (reference sequence). The CDR3 length is 15 residues. The variable domain in full, with the rest retrieved from reference TRBV19 and TRBJ2-1, is DGGITQSPKYLFRKEGQNVTLSCEQNLNHDAMYWYRQDPGQGLRLIYYSQIVNDFQKGDIAEGYSVSREKKESFPLTVTSAQKNPTAFYLCASSKGQGAYNEQFFGPGTRLTVL.

The V gene is TRBV28, the J gene TRBJ1-5; no definite D call. The CDR3 is 15 residues long. V shed 1 base and J shed 7 bases, with 14 bases lying between them. Germline V CDR1 and CDR2: MDHEN, SYDVKM. CDR3 coding DNA: TGTGCCAGCAGTTTATCGTACAGAGGATCCCAGCCCCAGCATTTT. It codes for CASSLSYRGSQPQHF. The whole variable domain, remainder taken from reference TRBV28 and TRBJ1-5, is DVKVTQSSRYLVKRTGEKVFLECVQDMDHENMFWYRQDPGLGLRLIYFSYDVKMKEKGDIPEGYSVSREKKERFSLILESASTNQTSMYLCASSLSYRGSQPQHFGDGTRLSIL.

This chain links TRBV27 with TRBJ1-2; 10 nucleotides align to TRBD1. Per the germline V gene, CDR1 is MNHEY and CDR2 is SMNVEV (reference sequence). J was trimmed by 5 bases and V by 4 bases; bases with no gene match: 7. There are 15 residues in the CDR3. CDR3 coding DNA: TGTGCCAGCAGTTCCAGACAGGGGGCGAATTATGGCTACACCTTC. Encoded protein: CASSSRQGANYGYTF.

The CDR3 coding sequence is TGTGCCAGCAGCTTCCACAGGGGTTCCTACAATGAGCAGTTCTTC. Protein: CASSFHRGSYNEQFF. This sequence joins TRBV7-2 and TRBJ2-1; TRBD1 matches at 7 bases. Trimming took 3 bases from V and 1 from J; bases not matched to a gene: 3. This CDR3 comprises 15 residues. Germline V lookup: CDR1 SGHTA, CDR2 FQGNSA.

The chain employs TRBV5-1 and TRBJ1-6, with D possibly being TRBD1 (6 bases). CDR1 and CDR2 from the germline V gene are SGHRS and YFSETQ. The CDR3 runs to 13 residues. V was pared by 0 bases and J by 10 bases, with 8 bases between. CDR3 coding DNA: TGCGCCAGCAGCTTGGACAGGGAGTCACCCCTCCACTTT. Amino acids: CASSLDRESPLHF.

The V gene is TRBV5-1, the J gene TRBJ2-1, with TRBD2 matching over 11 bases. V lost 4 bases and J lost 0; bases outside the gene matches: 6. The CDR3 totals 17 residues. Looked up from germline, CDR1 is SGHRS and CDR2 is YFSETQ. The CDR3 here is CASSHGTSGYSYNEQFF. In DNA, the CDR3 is TGCGCCAGCAGCCACGGGACTAGCGGATACTCCTACAATGAGCAGTTCTTC.

The V call is TRBV3-1 (or the pseudogene TRBV3-2), the J call TRBJ2-3; 8 bases are a match to TRBD2. The CDR3 loop spans 19 amino acids. The germline gives CDR1 LGHDT, CDR2 YNNKEL (reference sequence). With 4 bases clipped from V and 0 bases from J, the junction kept 15 bases outside the gene matches. CDR3 nucleotides: TGTGCCAGCAGCCCTCGCAGCACGGGACTAGGGGCTAGCACAGATACGCAGTATTTT. It is translated as CASSPRSTGLGASTDTQYF.